The 21 T cell receptor beta chains below all came from one sample that was sequenced in a study of identical twins. TCRdb ran MiXCR on the 5' RACE reads and lists one entry per CDR3 protein. The repertoire holds 1.5 million to 2 million distinct CDR3 sequences, with about 32% as singletons. What was sequenced was cord blood. Every receptor here comes from a newborn girl in good health.

This clonotype was found a few times. The chain combines TRBV7-9 with TRBJ2-7; D perhaps matches TRBD2 (6 bases). Per the germline V gene, CDR1 is SEHNR and CDR2 is FQNEAQ (reference sequence). V lost 5 bases and J 0 bases, leaving 14 bases between the germline ends. The CDR3 is 15 amino acids. The CDR3: CASSSGGTISYEQYF. The CDR3 nucleotides read TGTGCCAGCAGCAGTGGAGGGACCATCTCCTACGAGCAGTACTTC.

For this clonotype: One end of the junction varies from germline; a read error may be responsible. The chain links TRBV5-1 to TRBJ2-5; D is possibly TRBD1 (6 bases). Germline CDR1 and CDR2: SGHRS and YFSETQ. There are 16 residues in the CDR3. CDR3 sequence (DNA): TGCACCAGCAGATCCGGACAGTTGGCCCTCCAAGAGACCCAGTACTTC. As protein: CTSRSGQLALQETQYF.

The rearrangement links TRBV12-3 or TRBV12-4 to TRBJ2-5, with D possibly matching TRBD2 (6 bases). The CDR3 spans 14 residues. Trimming cost V 6 bases and J 5 bases, with 16 bases left between them. CDR3 nucleotide sequence: TGTGCCAGCAGGGGGGGACTGGAGACTGAGACCCAGTACTTC. Amino acid sequence: CASRGGLETETQYF.

The sample holds a few counts of this clonotype. V is TRBV12-3 or TRBV12-4 and J is TRBJ2-1, with 7 bases matching TRBD2. Trimming removed 7 bases from V and 0 bases from J; junction bases left unmatched: 9. The CDR3 has 16 amino acids. The CDR3 loop is CASTDGGSSSYNEQFF. The CDR3 bases are TGTGCCAGCACCGACGGGGGGTCGAGCTCCTACAATGAGCAGTTCTTC.

The table lists this clonotype with many counts. V gene TRBV29-1 combines with J gene TRBJ1-4; D gene uncertain. The CDR3 length is 13 residues. CDR1 and CDR2 (germline): SQVTM, ANQGSEA. With 7 bases removed from V and 0 bases from J, the gap between germline ends came to 9 bases. In DNA, the CDR3 is TGCAGCGCGAAAGAGGCAACTAATGAAAAACTGTTTTTT. Amino acid sequence: CSAKEATNEKLFF.

This clonotype was seen ten or more times. V is TRBV5-1 and J is TRBJ2-1; TRBD1 is a possible D gene (5 bases). The V gene lost 5 bases and the J gene lost 7 bases, with 13 bases spanning the gap. The CDR3 extends over 13 amino acids. CDR1 is SGHRS and CDR2 is YFSETQ in the germline V gene. CDR3 loop: CASRSTSGNEQFF. DNA for the CDR3: TGCGCCAGCAGATCTACCTCAGGGAATGAGCAGTTCTTC. The full variable domain, completed using reference TRBV5-1 and TRBJ2-1, is KAGVTQTPRYLIKTRGQQVTLSCSPISGHRSVSWYQQTPGQGLQFLFEYFSETQRNKGNFPGRFSGRQFSNSRSEMNVSTLELGDSALYLCASRSTSGNEQFFGPGTRLTVL.

The chain is built from TRBV21-1 and TRBJ1-4. TRBV21-1 constitutes a pseudogene. The CDR3 is made up of 19 amino acids. The CDR3 DNA sequence: TGTGCCAGCAGCAATCAAATCCAATCAAATTCCGCAACTAATGAAAAACTGTTTTTT. Amino acid sequence: CASSNQIQSNSATNEKLFF.

The chain employs TRBV27 and TRBJ2-3, with 9 positions matching TRBD1. The J segment lost 6 bases and the V segment lost 6 bases, leaving 7 bases of the junction unmatched. CDR3 length: 14 amino acids. Germline CDR1 and CDR2: MNHEY and SMNVEV (reference sequence). The CDR3 sequence: CASSDRGTHDTQYF. In nucleotides, the CDR3 is TGTGCCAGCAGCGACAGGGGGACACACGATACGCAGTATTTT.

V gene TRBV15 combines with J gene TRBJ1-1, with 8 positions matching TRBD1. From germline, CDR1 is LNHNV and CDR2 YYDKDF (reference sequence). Trimming at V came to 3 bases and at J to 0 bases, leaving 9 bases not matched to a gene. The CDR3 covers 17 residues. In DNA form, the CDR3 reads TGTGCCACCAGCAGCTTCCGGACAGGGCCCATGAACACTGAAGCTTTCTTT. Protein sequence: CATSSFRTGPMNTEAFF.

The V and J genes are TRBV6-6 and TRBJ2-1; TRBD2 is a possible D gene (5 bases). The ends were cut back, 7 bases at V and 6 bases at J, with 7 bases in the middle. The CDR3 loop spans 11 amino acids. CDR1 MNHNY and CDR2 SVGAGI come from the germline V gene (reference sequence). The CDR3 DNA follows: TGTGCCAGCATTGGACTCAATGAGCAGTTCTTC. This sequence encodes CASIGLNEQFF.

This chain connects TRBV28 to TRBJ2-3; 12 bases map to TRBD2. The CDR3 is 18 residues long. CDR1 is MDHEN and CDR2 is SYDVKM in the germline V gene. The V segment lost 4 bases and the J segment 4 bases; nucleotides outside the gene matches: 12. In DNA form, the CDR3 reads TGTGCCAGCAGTTCACCCTTTGCTAGCGGGAGGGGGCCAGATACGCAGTATTTT. Translating gives CASSSPFASGRGPDTQYF.

This clonotype was found once. The chain carries TRBV24-1 and TRBJ2-2, with D maybe TRBD2 (5 bases). V was trimmed by 4 bases and J by 0 bases, leaving 11 bases between them. Per the germline V gene, CDR1 is KGHDR and CDR2 is SFDVKD. The CDR3 runs 16 residues. The CDR3 nucleotides read TGTGCCACCAGTGAGCCTACTAGTGCGAACACCGGGGAGCTGTTTTTT. This translates into CATSEPTSANTGELFF.

V gene TRBV20-1 combines with J gene TRBJ2-1, with D maybe TRBD2 (6 bases). Germline values: CDR1 DFQATT, CDR2 SNEGSKA (reference sequence). Deletions cut 5 bases from V and 5 bases from J, with 19 bases between. The CDR3 is 15 amino acids. The CDR3 nucleotides read TGCAGTGCTCCCCCTAGCGAATCGGCTGACAATGAGCAGTTCTTC. Its protein product is CSAPPSESADNEQFF.

As DNA, the CDR3 is TGCAGCGTTGAGCGGGGCGCCGGACTCTATGGCTACACCTTC. As protein: CSVERGAGLYGYTF. The gene calls are TRBV29-1 and TRBJ1-2; perhaps TRBD1 as D (5 bases). Germline V CDR1 and CDR2: SQVTM, ANQGSEA. The CDR3 loop spans 14 amino acids. The germline V and J ends were trimmed by 3 bases and 4 bases, with 15 bases remaining between them.

This clonotype was counted between two and nine times. The chain uses TRBV28 and TRBJ2-4; 12 bases align to TRBD2. Trimming at V came to 3 bases and at J to 0 bases, leaving 6 bases not matched to a gene. In germline, CDR1 is MDHEN, CDR2 SYDVKM. This CDR3 comprises 18 residues. This CDR3 is CASSFGTSGLLAKNIQYF. The CDR3, as DNA: TGTGCCAGCAGTTTTGGGACTAGCGGGTTGTTAGCCAAAAACATTCAGTACTTC.

The chain has TRBV5-1 and TRBJ2-1, with 7 bases fitting TRBD2. With 1 base clipped from V and 2 bases from J, the junction kept 12 bases outside the gene matches. This CDR3 is 18 amino acids long. The germline V gene has CDR1 SGHRS and CDR2 YFSETQ. The CDR3 sequence is CASSLQLSREGTYNEQFF. DNA of the CDR3: TGCGCCAGCAGCTTGCAGCTCAGCAGGGAGGGAACCTACAATGAGCAGTTCTTC.

The genes are TRBV20-1 and TRBJ2-7, with TRBD2 matching over 7 bases. Germline trimming cut 3 bases from V and 0 bases from J; bases unmatched to any gene: 8. CDR1 is DFQATT, CDR2 SNEGSKA, per germline (reference sequence). The length of the CDR3 is 15 residues. CDR3 bases: TGCAGTGCTAGCTCCCGGGACTACAGCTCCTACGAGCAGTACTTC. Amino acids: CSASSRDYSSYEQYF.

This sequence joins TRBV4-2 and TRBJ2-3, with D perhaps matching TRBD2 (5 bases). V was cut by 4 bases and J by 2 bases, with 16 bases left in between. Germline CDR1 is LGHNA and CDR2 is YNFKEQ. The length of the CDR3 is 16 residues. The CDR3 here is CASSLPRGSNTDTQYF. The CDR3 region has the DNA TGTGCCAGCAGCCTCCCCCGGGGTAGTAACACAGATACGCAGTATTTT.

The chain links TRBV24-1 to TRBJ1-2; D may be TRBD1 (6 bases). Germline V gives CDR1 KGHDR, CDR2 SFDVKD. The ends were cut back, 6 bases at V and 2 bases at J, with 12 bases in the middle. This CDR3 comprises 14 residues. The CDR3 is CATSCVDRNYGYTF. The CDR3 nucleotides are TGTGCCACCAGTTGCGTGGACAGAAACTATGGCTACACCTTC.

The chain has TRBV5-6 and TRBJ1-4; 7 bases are shared with TRBD1. The germline gives CDR1 SGHDT, CDR2 YYEEEE. With V trimmed by 1 base and J by 3 bases, 6 bases remained unmatched. The CDR3 has 16 residues. The CDR3: CASSLLAGQPNEKLFF. The CDR3 DNA sequence: TGTGCCAGCAGCTTGTTGGCGGGACAGCCTAATGAAAAACTGTTTTTT.

Details on this clonotype: An end of the junction does not agree with germline; a read error may underlie this. This chain uses TRBV28 with TRBJ1-6; tentative D call: TRBD1 (5 bases). CDR1 is MDHEN, CDR2 SYDVKM, per germline. The CDR3 consists of 17 residues. CDR3 sequence reads: CASSRDQPRGYNSPPHF. For the CDR3, the DNA is TGTGCCAGCAGTCGGGACCAACCGAGGGGCTATAATTCACCCCCCCACTTT.